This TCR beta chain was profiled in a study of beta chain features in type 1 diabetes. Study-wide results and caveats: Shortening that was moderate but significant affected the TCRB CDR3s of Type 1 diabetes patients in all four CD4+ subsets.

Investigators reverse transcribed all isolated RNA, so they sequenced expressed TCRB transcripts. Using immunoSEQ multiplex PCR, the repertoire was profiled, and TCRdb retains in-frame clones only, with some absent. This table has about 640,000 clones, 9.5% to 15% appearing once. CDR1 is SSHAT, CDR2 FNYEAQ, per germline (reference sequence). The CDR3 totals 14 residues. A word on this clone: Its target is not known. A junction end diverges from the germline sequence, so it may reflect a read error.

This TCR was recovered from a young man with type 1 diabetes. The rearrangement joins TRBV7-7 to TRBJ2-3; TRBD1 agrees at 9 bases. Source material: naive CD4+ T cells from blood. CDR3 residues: CASSQDRGTDTQYF. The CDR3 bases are TGTGCTAGCAGCCAAGACAGGGGGACAGATACGCAGTATTTT.